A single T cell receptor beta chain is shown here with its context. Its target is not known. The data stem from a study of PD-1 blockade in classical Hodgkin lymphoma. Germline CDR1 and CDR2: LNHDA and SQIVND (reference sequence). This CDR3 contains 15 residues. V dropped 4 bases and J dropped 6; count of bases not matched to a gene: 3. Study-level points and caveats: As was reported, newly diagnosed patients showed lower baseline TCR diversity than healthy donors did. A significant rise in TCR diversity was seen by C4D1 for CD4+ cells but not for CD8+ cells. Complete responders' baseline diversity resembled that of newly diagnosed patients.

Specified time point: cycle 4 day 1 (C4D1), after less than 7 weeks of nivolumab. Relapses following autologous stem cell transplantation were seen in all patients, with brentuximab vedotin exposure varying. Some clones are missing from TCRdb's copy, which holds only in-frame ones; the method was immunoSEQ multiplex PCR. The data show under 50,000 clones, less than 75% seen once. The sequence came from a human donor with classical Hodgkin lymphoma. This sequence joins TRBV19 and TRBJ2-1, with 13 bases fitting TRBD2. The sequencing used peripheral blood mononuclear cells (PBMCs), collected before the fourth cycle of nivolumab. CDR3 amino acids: CASSTGLAGANEQFF. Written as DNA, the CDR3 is TGTGCCAGTAGTACAGGACTAGCGGGAGCCAATGAGCAGTTCTTC.